The source of this T cell receptor beta chain is a study of T cells in tumors and immune-related adverse events. Produced via immunoSEQ multiplex PCR; TCRdb's table is partial and in-frame only. The repertoire holds 9,900 or so clones, with 80% to 95% as singletons. This clone was seen a single time. The sample was lymph node tissue, taken from a patient treated with anti-PD-1 therapy. The TCR sequence derives from a female donor with metastatic renal cell carcinoma.

DNA of the CDR3: TGTGCCAGCAGCTTGGGCAACAGGGCTAACTATGGCTACACCTTC. Translation gives CASSLGNRANYGYTF. This rearrangement joins TRBV5-6 to TRBJ1-2; maybe TRBD1 (6 bases). This CDR3 comprises 15 residues. Deletions cut 0 bases from V and 0 bases from J, with 9 bases between. Germline CDR1 is SGHDT and CDR2 is YYEEEE.